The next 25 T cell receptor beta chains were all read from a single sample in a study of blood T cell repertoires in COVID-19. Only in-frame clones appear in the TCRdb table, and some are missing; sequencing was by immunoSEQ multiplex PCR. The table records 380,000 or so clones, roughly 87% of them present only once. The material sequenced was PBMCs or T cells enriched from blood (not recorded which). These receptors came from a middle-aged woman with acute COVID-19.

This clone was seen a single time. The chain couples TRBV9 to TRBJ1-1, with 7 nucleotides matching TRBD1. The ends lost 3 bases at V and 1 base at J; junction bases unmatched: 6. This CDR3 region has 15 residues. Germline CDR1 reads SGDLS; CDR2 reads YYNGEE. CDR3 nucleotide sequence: TGTGCCAGCAGCGCCGGGGACAGCCCGAACACTGAAGCTTTCTTT. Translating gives CASSAGDSPNTEAFF.

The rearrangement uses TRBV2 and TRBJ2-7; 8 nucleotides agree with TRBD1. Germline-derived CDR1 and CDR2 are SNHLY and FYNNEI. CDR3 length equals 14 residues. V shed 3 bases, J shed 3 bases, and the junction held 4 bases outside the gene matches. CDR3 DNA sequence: TGTGCCAGCAGTGATGGGACAGGACTCTACGAGCAGTACTTC. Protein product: CASSDGTGLYEQYF.

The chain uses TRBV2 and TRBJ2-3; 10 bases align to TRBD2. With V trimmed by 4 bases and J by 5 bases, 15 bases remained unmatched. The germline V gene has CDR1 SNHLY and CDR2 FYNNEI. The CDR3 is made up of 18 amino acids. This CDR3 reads CASSGIAPASGGLDTQYF. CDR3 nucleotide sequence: TGTGCCAGCAGTGGTATTGCTCCGGCTAGCGGGGGATTAGATACGCAGTATTTT.

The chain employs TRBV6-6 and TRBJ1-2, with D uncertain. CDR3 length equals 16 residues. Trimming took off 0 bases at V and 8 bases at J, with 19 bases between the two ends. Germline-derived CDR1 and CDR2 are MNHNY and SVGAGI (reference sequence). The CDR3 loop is CASSYSPTGETGGYTF. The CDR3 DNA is TGTGCCAGCAGTTACTCCCCGACGGGAGAGACTGGCGGCTACACCTTC.

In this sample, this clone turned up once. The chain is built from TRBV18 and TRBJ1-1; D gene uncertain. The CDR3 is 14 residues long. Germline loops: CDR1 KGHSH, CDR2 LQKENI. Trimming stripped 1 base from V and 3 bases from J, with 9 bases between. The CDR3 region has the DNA TGTGCCAGCTCACCACTCACGCAGGACACTGAAGCTTTCTTT. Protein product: CASSPLTQDTEAFF. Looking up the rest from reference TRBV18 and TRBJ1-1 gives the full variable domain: NAGVMQNPRHLVRRRGQEARLRCSPMKGHSHVYWYRQLPEEGLKFMVYLQKENIIDESGMPKERFSAEFPKEGPSILRIQQVVRGDSAAYFCASSPLTQDTEAFFGQGTRLTVV.

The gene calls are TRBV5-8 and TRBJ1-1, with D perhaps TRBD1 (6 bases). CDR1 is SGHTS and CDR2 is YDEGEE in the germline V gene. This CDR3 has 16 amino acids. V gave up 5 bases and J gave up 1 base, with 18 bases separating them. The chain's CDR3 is CASRDSLGPQNTEAFF. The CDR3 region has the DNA TGTGCCAGCAGGGACAGCCTAGGGCCGCAGAACACTGAAGCTTTCTTT.

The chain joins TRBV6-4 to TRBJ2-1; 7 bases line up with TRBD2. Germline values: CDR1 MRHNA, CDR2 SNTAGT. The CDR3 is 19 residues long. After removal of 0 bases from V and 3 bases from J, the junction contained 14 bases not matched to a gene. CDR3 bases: TGTGCCAGCAGTGACTCGAAGGGAATGAGCGGGGTGATCTACAATGAGCAGTTCTTC. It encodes CASSDSKGMSGVIYNEQFF.

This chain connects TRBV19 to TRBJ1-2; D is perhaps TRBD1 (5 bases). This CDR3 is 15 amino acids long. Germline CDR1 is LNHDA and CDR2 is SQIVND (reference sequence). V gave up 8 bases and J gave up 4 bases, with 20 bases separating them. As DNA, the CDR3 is TGTGCCAGTCGAGTTACGGGGGGGATAAGCTATGGCTACACCTTC. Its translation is CASRVTGGISYGYTF.

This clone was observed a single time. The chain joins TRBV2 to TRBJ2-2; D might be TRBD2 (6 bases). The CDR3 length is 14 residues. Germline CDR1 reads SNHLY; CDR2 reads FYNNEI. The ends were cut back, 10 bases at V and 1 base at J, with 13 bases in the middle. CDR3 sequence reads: CATSRGLNTGELFF. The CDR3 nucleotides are TGTGCCACCTCCCGGGGGTTGAACACCGGGGAGCTGTTTTTT.

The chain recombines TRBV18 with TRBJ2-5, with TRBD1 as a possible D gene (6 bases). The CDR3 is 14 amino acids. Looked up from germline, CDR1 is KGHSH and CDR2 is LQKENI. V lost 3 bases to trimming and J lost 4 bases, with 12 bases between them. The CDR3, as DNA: TGTGCCAGCTCACCGGTGGACAGACGAGAGACCCAGTACTTC. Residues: CASSPVDRRETQYF.

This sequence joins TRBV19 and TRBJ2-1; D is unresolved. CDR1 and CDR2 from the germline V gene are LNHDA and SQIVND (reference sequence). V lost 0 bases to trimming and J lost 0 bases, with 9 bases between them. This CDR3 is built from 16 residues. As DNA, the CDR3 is TGTGCCAGTAGTATAGATCATTACAGCTCCTACAATGAGCAGTTCTTC. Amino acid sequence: CASSIDHYSSYNEQFF.

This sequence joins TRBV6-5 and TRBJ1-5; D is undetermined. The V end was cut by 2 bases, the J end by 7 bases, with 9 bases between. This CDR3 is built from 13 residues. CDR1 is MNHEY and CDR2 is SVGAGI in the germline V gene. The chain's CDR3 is CASSYSREQPQHF. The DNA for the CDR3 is TGTGCCAGCAGTTACAGTCGGGAACAGCCCCAGCATTTT.

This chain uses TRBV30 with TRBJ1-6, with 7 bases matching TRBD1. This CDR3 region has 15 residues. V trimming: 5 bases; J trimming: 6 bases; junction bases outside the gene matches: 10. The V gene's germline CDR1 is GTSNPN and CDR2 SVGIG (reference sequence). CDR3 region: CAWLQTGQTNSPLHF. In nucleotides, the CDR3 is TGTGCCTGGCTTCAAACGGGACAGACTAATTCACCCCTCCACTTT.

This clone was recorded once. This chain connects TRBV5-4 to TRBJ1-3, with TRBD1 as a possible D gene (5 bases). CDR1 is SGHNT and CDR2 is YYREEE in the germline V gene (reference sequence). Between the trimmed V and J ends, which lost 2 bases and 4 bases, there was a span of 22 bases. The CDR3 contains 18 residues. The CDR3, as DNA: TGTGCCAGCAGCTTTCGGCAGGGTAGGGACTCGATGGGAAACACCATATATTTT. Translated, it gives CASSFRQGRDSMGNTIYF.

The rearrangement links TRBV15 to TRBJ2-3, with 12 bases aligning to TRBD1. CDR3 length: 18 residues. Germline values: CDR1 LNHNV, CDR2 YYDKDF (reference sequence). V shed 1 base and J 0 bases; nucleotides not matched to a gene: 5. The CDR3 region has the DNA TGTGCCACCAGCAGAGCCGGGACAGGGGGCGGGAGCACAGATACGCAGTATTTT. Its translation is CATSRAGTGGGSTDTQYF.

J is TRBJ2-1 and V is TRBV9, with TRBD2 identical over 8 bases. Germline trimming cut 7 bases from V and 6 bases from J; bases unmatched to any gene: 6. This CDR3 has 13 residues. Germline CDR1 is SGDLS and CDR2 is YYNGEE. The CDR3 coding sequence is TGTGCCAGCTCCGGGACTAGTCGCAATGAGCAGTTCTTC. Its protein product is CASSGTSRNEQFF.

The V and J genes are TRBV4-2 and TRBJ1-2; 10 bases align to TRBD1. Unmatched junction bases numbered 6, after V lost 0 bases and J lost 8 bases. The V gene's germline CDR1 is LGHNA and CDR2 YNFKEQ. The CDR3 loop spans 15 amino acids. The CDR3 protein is CASSQELGTGDGYTF. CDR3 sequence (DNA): TGTGCCAGCAGCCAAGAGTTAGGGACAGGGGACGGCTACACCTTC.

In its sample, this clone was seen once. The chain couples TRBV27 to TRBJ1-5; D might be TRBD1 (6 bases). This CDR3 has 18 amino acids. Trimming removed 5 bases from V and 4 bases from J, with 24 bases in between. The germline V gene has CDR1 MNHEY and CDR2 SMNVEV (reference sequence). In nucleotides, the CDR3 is TGTGCCAGCAGTCCGAGGTCCGGGGACACAGCGTTTAATCAGCCCCAGCATTTT. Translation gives CASSPRSGDTAFNQPQHF.

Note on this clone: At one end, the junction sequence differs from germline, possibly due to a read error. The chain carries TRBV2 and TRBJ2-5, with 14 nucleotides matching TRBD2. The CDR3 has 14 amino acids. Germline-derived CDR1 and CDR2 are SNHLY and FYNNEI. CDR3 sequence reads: CASSEGGLAGGQYF. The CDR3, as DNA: TGTGCCAGCAGCGAAGGTGGACTAGCGGGGGGCCAGTACTTC.

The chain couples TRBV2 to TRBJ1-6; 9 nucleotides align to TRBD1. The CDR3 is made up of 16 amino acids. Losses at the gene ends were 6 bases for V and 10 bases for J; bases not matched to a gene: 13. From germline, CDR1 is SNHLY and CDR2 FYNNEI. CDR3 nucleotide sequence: TGTGCCAGCAGCCCCGACAGGGGGTCTATTATCTCACCCCTCCACTTT. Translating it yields CASSPDRGSIISPLHF.

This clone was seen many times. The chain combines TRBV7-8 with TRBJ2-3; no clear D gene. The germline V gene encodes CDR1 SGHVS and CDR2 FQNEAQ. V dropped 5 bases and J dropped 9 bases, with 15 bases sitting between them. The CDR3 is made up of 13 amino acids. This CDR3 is CASSENDLETQYF. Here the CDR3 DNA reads TGTGCCAGCAGCGAAAACGATCTAGAAACGCAGTATTTT. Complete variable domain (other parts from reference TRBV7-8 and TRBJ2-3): GAGVSQSPRYKVAKRGQDVALRCDPISGHVSLFWYQQALGQGPEFLTYFQNEAQLDKSGLPSDRFFAERPEGSVSTLKIQRTQQEDSAVYLCASSENDLETQYFGPGTRLTVL.

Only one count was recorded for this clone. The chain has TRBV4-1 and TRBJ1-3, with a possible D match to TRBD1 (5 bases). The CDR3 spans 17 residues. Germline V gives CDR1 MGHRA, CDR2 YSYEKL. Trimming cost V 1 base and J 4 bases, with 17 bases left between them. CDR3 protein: CASSQGGVRGYGNTIYF. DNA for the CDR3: TGCGCCAGCAGCCAAGGAGGGGTACGGGGGTACGGAAACACCATATATTTT.

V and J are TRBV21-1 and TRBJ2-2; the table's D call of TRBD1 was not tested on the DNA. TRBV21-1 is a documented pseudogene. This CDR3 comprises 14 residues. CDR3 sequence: CASSKGDTTGELFF. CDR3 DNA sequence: TGTGCCAGCAGCAAGGGGGACACCACCGGGGAGCTGTTTTTT.

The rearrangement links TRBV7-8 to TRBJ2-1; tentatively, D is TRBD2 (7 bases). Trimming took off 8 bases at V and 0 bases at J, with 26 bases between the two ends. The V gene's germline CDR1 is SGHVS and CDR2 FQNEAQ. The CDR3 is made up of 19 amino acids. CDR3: CASSPRGAGAISSYNEQFF. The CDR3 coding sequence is TGTGCCAGCTCCCCCCGGGGGGCGGGGGCGATTAGCTCCTACAATGAGCAGTTCTTC. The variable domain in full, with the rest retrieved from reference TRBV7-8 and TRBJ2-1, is GAGVSQSPRYKVAKRGQDVALRCDPISGHVSLFWYQQALGQGPEFLTYFQNEAQLDKSGLPSDRFFAERPEGSVSTLKIQRTQQEDSAVYLCASSPRGAGAISSYNEQFFGPGTRLTVL.

DNA of the CDR3: TGCGCCAGCAGGGCGGGGCGAAACTATGGCTACACCTTC. Translation: CASRAGRNYGYTF. This rearrangement joins TRBV5-1 to TRBJ1-2; TRBD1 is a possible D gene (5 bases). The length of the CDR3 is 13 residues. The germline CDR1 and CDR2 sequences are SGHRS and YFSETQ. V lost 5 bases to trimming and J lost 2 bases, with 10 bases between them.